This T cell receptor beta chain was retrieved from a study of T cell repertoires in cytomegalovirus infection. Study-level points and caveats: CMV-specific HLA-C-restricted TCR beta clonotypes dominated the ex vivo response.

This CDR3 is built from 15 residues. After removal of 1 base from V and 4 bases from J, the junction contained 2 bases not matched to a gene. For this clonotype: The antigen remains unidentified.

In TCRdb, the reads were re-called with MiXCR into one record per CDR3 protein. The sample contains fewer than 400,000 distinct CDR3 sequences, over 15% of which appear only once. The sequenced sample was PBMCs. This TCR was sampled from a human donor in good health (CMV status not recorded). Some clones in this sample may be carry-over from other donors' samples. This chain connects TRBV12-3 or TRBV12-4 to TRBJ2-5; 11 nucleotides match TRBD2. The CDR3 nucleotides read TGTGCCAGCAGTTTAGAGGGACTAGCGGCAGAGACCCAGTACTTC. Protein: CASSLEGLAAETQYF.